Reported below is one T cell receptor (beta chain). Original data processing: Scientists estimated how many nucleated cells there were by amplifying reference gene primers. Clones were read by immunoSEQ multiplex PCR, and TCRdb kept only the in-frame ones, dropping some. V and J calls and clone size follow that table, whereas D and trimming were derived from the DNA. The sample consists of around 90,000 clones, approximately 80% of them appearing once. This sample was included in a study of blood T cell repertoires in COVID-19. Study-wide background: Material from acute and convalescent COVID-19 was sourced from the United States, Italy and Spain. Nucleic acid was either cDNA or gDNA, and it came from T cells, B-cell-depleted T cells, or PBMCs.

Germline CDR1 SQVTM, CDR2 ANQGSEA. Between the trimmed V and J ends, which lost 5 bases and 3 bases, there was a span of 16 bases. CDR3 length: 14 amino acids. The chain has TRBV29-1 and TRBJ1-1; D may be TRBD1 (5 bases). Sequencing used peripheral blood. This clonotype originated in a human donor in a cohort sampled during active COVID-19. For the CDR3, the DNA is TGCAGCGTTAATAGGGGCCGAGCTTACACTGAAGCTTTCTTT. It yields the protein CSVNRGRAYTEAFF. The variable domain in full, completed from reference TRBV29-1 and TRBJ1-1, reads SAVISQKPSRDICQRGTSLTIQCQVDSQVTMMFWYRQQPGQSLTLIATANQGSEATYESGFVIDKFPISRPNLTFSTLTVSNMSPEDSSIYLCSVNRGRAYTEAFFGQGTRLTVV.